The present entry profiles one T cell receptor beta chain with its context. As yet, its antigen is unknown. This specimen belongs to a study of T cell responses to AZD1222 COVID-19 vaccine. Study-level findings and limits: Mapped onto spike, vaccine-associated CD4 TCRs spanned it and were dominant at 160-218 and 743-854. Donors in the cohort were predominantly white British and more often female, and clonal diversity was possibly underestimated.

TCRdb keeps only in-frame clones here, not all; method: immunoSEQ multiplex PCR. Of some 170,000 clones in the sample, more than 80% were seen once. The material was peripheral blood, obtained on day 0 of AZD1222 vaccination. The sequence was obtained from an adult in good health.

CDR3 sequence reads: CASSTPTGEKLFF. The CDR3 nucleotides read TGTGCCAGCAGTACCCCGACAGGGGAAAAACTGTTTTTT. The chain employs TRBV12-3 or TRBV12-4 and TRBJ1-4; 7 bases match TRBD1. The CDR3 consists of 13 residues. V trimming: 5 bases; J trimming: 8 bases; junction bases outside the gene matches: 5.